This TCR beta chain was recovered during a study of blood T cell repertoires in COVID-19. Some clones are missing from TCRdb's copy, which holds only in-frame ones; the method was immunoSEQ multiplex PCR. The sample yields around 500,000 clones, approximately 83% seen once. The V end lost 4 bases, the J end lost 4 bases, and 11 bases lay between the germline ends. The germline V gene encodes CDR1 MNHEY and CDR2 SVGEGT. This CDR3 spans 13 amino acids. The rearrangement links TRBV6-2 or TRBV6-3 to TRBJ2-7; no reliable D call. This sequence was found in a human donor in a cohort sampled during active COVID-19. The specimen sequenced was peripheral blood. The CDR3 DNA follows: TGTGCCAGCAGTTCCGATCCCAGGTACGAGCAGTACTTC. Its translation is CASSSDPRYEQYF.